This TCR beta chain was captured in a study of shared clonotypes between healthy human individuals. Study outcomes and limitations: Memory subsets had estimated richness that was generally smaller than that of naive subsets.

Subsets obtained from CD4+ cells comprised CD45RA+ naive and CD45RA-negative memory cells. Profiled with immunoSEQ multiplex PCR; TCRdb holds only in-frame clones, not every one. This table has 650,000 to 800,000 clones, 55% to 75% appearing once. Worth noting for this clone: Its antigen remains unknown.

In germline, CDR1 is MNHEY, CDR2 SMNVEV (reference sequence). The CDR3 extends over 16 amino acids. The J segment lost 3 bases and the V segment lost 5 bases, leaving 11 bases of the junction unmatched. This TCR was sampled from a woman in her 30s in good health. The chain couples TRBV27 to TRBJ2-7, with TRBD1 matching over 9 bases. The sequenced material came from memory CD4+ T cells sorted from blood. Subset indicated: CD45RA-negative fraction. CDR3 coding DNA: TGTGCCAGCAGTACCCGCAGGGACAGGGAAAACTACGAGCAGTACTTC. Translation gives CASSTRRDRENYEQYF.